These 3 T cell receptor beta chains originate from one sample sequenced in a study of blood T cell repertoires in COVID-19. This table comes from immunoSEQ multiplex PCR, and its TCRdb copy is limited to in-frame clones, with some not included. Of about 100,000 clones in the sample, 75% to 85% were seen once. Source material: peripheral blood. These receptors all come from a woman older than 75 with active or convalescent COVID-19.

The rearrangement uses TRBV5-1 and TRBJ2-2; D is ambiguous. Germline assignment: CDR1 SGHRS and CDR2 YFSETQ. V was trimmed by 4 bases and J by 3 bases, leaving 13 bases between them. CDR3 length: 15 residues. DNA for the CDR3: TGCGCCAGCAGCACACAATTTACAGACACCGGGGAGCTGTTTTTT. Translated: CASSTQFTDTGELFF. Together with reference TRBV5-1 and TRBJ2-2, the CDR3 gives the full variable domain: KAGVTQTPRYLIKTRGQQVTLSCSPISGHRSVSWYQQTPGQGLQFLFEYFSETQRNKGNFPGRFSGRQFSNSRSEMNVSTLELGDSALYLCASSTQFTDTGELFFGEGSRLTVL.

V usage is TRBV28 and J usage is TRBJ2-7, with 9 positions matching TRBD2. The CDR3 runs to 13 residues. V was pared by 6 bases and J by 2 bases, with 2 bases of the junction left unmatched. The germline gives CDR1 MDHEN, CDR2 SYDVKM. The CDR3 spells CASSIAGAYEQYF. The CDR3 nucleotides are TGTGCCAGCAGCATAGCGGGAGCCTACGAGCAGTACTTC.

This chain joins TRBV18 and TRBJ1-4, with TRBD1 identical over 7 bases. The CDR3 runs to 18 residues. Trimming removed 4 bases from V and 0 bases from J; junction bases left unmatched: 11. Germline assignment: CDR1 KGHSH and CDR2 LQKENI. CDR3 residues: CASSRRGDSPATNEKLFF. The CDR3 DNA reads as TGTGCCAGCTCACGAAGAGGGGACAGCCCTGCAACTAATGAAAAACTGTTTTTT. Full variable domain (rest looked up from reference TRBV18 and TRBJ1-4): NAGVMQNPRHLVRRRGQEARLRCSPMKGHSHVYWYRQLPEEGLKFMVYLQKENIIDESGMPKERFSAEFPKEGPSILRIQQVVRGDSAAYFCASSRRGDSPATNEKLFFGSGTQLSVL.